This T cell receptor beta chain was sequenced in a study of identical twins. TCRdb itself ran the 5' RACE reads through MiXCR, one entry per CDR3 protein. The table shows about 530,000 distinct CDR3 sequences, with about 15% occurring only once. The sample also formed part of further work on yellow fever vaccine responses in identical twins.

The clonotype comes from a woman under 30 in good health. Sample: CD4+ T cells sorted from blood.

The CDR3 spells CSVEGGDRGISYNEQFF. CDR3 DNA: TGCAGCGTTGAAGGGGGGGACAGGGGAATAAGCTACAATGAGCAGTTCTTC. The V and J genes are TRBV29-1 and TRBJ2-1; 10 bases fit TRBD1. The V gene end was trimmed by 1 base and the J gene end by 3 bases; junction bases not matched to a gene: 9. Germline V lookup: CDR1 SQVTM, CDR2 ANQGSEA. The CDR3 has 17 residues.